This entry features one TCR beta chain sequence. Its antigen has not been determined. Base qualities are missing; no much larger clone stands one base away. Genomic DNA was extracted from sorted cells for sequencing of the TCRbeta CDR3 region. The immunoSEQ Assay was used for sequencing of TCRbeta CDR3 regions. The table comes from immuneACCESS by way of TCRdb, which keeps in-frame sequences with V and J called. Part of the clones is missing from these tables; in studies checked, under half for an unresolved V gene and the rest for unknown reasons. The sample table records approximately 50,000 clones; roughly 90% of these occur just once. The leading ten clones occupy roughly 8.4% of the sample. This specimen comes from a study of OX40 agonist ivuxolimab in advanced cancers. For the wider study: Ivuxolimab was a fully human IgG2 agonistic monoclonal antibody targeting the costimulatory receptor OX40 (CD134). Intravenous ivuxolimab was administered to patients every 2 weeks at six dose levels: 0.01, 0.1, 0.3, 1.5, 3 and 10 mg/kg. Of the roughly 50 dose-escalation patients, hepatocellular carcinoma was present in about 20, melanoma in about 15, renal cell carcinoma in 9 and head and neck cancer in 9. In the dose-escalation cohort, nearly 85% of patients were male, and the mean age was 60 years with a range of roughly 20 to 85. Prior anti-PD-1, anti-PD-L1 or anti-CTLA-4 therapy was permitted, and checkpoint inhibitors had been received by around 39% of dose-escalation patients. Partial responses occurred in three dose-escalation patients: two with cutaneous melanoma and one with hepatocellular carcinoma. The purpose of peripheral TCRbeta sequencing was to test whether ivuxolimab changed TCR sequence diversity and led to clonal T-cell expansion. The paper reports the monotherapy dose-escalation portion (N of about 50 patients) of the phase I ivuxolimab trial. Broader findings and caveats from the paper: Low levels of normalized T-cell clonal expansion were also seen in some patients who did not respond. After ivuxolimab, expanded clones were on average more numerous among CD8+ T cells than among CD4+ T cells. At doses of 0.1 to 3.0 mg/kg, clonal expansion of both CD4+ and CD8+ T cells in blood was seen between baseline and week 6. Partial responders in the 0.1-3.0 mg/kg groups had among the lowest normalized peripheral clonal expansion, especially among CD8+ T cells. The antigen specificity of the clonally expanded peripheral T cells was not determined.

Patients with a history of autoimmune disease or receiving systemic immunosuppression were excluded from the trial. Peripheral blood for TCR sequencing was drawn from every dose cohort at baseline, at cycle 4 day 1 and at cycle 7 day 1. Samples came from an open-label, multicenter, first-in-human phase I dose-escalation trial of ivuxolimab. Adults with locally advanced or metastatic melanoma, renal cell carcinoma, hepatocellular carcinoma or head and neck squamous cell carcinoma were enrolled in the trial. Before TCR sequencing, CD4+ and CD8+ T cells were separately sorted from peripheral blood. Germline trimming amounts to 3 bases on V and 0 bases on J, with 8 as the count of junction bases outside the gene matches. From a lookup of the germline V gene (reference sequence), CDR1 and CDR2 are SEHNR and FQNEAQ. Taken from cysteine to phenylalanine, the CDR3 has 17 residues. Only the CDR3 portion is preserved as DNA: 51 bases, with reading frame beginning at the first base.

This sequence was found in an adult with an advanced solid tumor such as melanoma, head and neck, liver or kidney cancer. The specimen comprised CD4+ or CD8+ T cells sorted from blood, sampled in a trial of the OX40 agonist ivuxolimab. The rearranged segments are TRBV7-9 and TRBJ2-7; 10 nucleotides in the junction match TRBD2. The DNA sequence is TGTGCCAGCAGCTTGTTTCTAGCGGGAGCCTTCTCCTACGAGCAGTACTTC. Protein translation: CASSLFLAGAFSYEQYF.